These 11 T cell receptor beta chains share one sample of origin, sequenced in a study of T cell responses to AZD1222 COVID-19 vaccine. This table comes from immunoSEQ multiplex PCR, and its TCRdb copy is limited to in-frame clones, with some not included. This sample has around 100,000 clones; about 89% occur once, and the top ten carry 3.3%. This specimen consisted of peripheral blood, obtained 28 days after the second dose of the MenACWY control vaccine. The receptor set was obtained from an adult who received the MenACWY meningococcal vaccine as a control.

The genes are TRBV7-2 and TRBJ2-2; 12 nucleotides line up with TRBD2. Germline lookup yields CDR1 SGHTA and CDR2 FQGNSA. With 3 bases clipped from V and 8 bases from J, the junction kept 4 bases outside the gene matches. This CDR3 comprises 15 residues. The CDR3 region has the DNA TGTGCCAGCAGCTTGACTAGCGGGGGCCTTGGGGAGCTGTTTTTT. Translating gives CASSLTSGGLGELFF.

The V call is TRBV3-1 (or the pseudogene TRBV3-2), the J call TRBJ2-2; D is perhaps TRBD1 (6 bases). This CDR3 region has 16 residues. Trimming stripped 5 bases from V and 4 bases from J, with 17 bases between. Germline values: CDR1 LGHDT, CDR2 YNNKEL (reference sequence). CDR3 loop: CASSNPGTKSTGELFF. CDR3 bases: TGTGCCAGCAGCAACCCCGGGACAAAGAGCACCGGGGAGCTGTTTTTT.

The rearrangement joins TRBV28 to TRBJ2-7; D is ambiguous. The CDR3 consists of 12 residues. CDR1 and CDR2 (germline): MDHEN, SYDVKM. V dropped 4 bases and J dropped 5 bases, with 9 bases sitting between them. The CDR3 loop is CASSSRPHEQYF. Here the CDR3 DNA reads TGTGCCAGCAGTTCCCGTCCCCACGAGCAGTACTTC.

The sample holds a few counts of this clone. This chain connects TRBV6-5 to TRBJ1-3; D is ambiguous. Germline V gene lookup returns CDR1 MNHEY and CDR2 SVGAGI. This CDR3 region has 16 residues. Trimming left V 2 bases short and J 0 bases short, with 11 bases between. The CDR3: CASSYTWALSGNTIYF. CDR3 sequence (DNA): TGTGCCAGCAGTTACACCTGGGCCCTCTCTGGAAACACCATATATTTT.

J is TRBJ1-2 and V is TRBV7-2; D is uncertain. V was cut by 2 bases and J by 8 bases, with 12 bases left in between. The CDR3 contains 13 residues. Germline CDR1 SGHTA, CDR2 FQGNSA. The CDR3 sequence is CASSLSVSGGYTF. CDR3 sequence (DNA): TGTGCCAGCAGCTTAAGCGTCAGTGGCGGCTACACCTTC.

This chain uses TRBV28 with TRBJ1-3; weak D call: TRBD1 (5 bases). The CDR3 sequence is 15 residues long. Trimming took 5 bases from V and 1 from J, leaving 12 bases between them. Germline CDR1 reads MDHEN; CDR2 reads SYDVKM. CDR3 sequence reads: CASSPLGGSGNTIYF. For the CDR3, the DNA is TGTGCCAGCAGTCCCCTGGGGGGGTCTGGAAACACCATATATTTT.

This sequence joins TRBV18 and TRBJ1-1, with a possible D match to TRBD1 (5 bases). Germline CDR1 reads KGHSH; CDR2 reads LQKENI. The CDR3 extends over 14 amino acids. V gave up 0 bases and J gave up 3 bases, with 8 bases separating them. In nucleotides, the CDR3 is TGTGCCAGCTCACCACCCGGGGCGTACACTGAAGCTTTCTTT. Translation: CASSPPGAYTEAFF.

This clone has a single count. The chain joins TRBV3-1 (or the pseudogene TRBV3-2) to TRBJ1-5, with TRBD1 matching over 8 bases. CDR1 and CDR2 from the germline V gene are LGHDT and YNNKEL (reference sequence). The CDR3 contains 17 residues. V dropped 4 bases and J dropped 3; count of bases not matched to a gene: 11. DNA for the CDR3: TGTGCCAGCAGCCGTACGGACAGGGAAGTACCCAATCAGCCCCAGCATTTT. Residues: CASSRTDREVPNQPQHF.

The chain combines TRBV2 with TRBJ2-7; no clear D. Trimming removed 3 bases from V and 3 bases from J, with 12 bases in between. Per the germline V gene, CDR1 is SNHLY and CDR2 is FYNNEI. The CDR3 has 14 amino acids. The CDR3 loop is CASSDGYHFYEQYF. The CDR3 coding sequence is TGTGCCAGCAGTGATGGTTACCATTTCTACGAGCAGTACTTC.

This clone was seen more than once but under ten times. This rearrangement joins TRBV6-5 to TRBJ2-2; D is uncertain. This CDR3 contains 13 residues. Looked up from germline, CDR1 is MNHEY and CDR2 is SVGAGI. Trimming took off 5 bases at V and 3 bases at J, with 7 bases between the two ends. CDR3 sequence reads: CASSRTDTGELFF. The DNA of the CDR3 is TGTGCCAGCAGTCGGACCGACACCGGGGAGCTGTTTTTT.

This clone has only a few counts. At the DNA level, this CDR3 is encoded by other sequences in the same sample as well. The chain couples TRBV5-4 to TRBJ2-5; perhaps TRBD1 as D (6 bases). The CDR3 has 14 residues. The V end was cut by 1 base, the J end by 1 base, with 8 bases between. Per the germline V gene, CDR1 is SGHNT and CDR2 is YYREEE (reference sequence). The chain's CDR3 is CASSLRTVQETQYF. CDR3 nucleotides: TGTGCCAGCAGCTTGAGGACAGTCCAAGAGACCCAGTACTTC. Combining the CDR3 with reference TRBV5-4 and TRBJ2-5 gives the whole variable domain ETGVTQSPTHLIKTRGQQVTLRCSSQSGHNTVSWYQQALGQGPQFIFQYYREEENGRGNFPPRFSGLQFPNYSSELNVNALELDDSALYLCASSLRTVQETQYFGPGTRLLVL.